Presented here are 21 T cell receptor beta chains from one specimen sequenced in a study of blood T cell repertoires in COVID-19. Some clones are missing from TCRdb's copy, which holds only in-frame ones; the method was immunoSEQ multiplex PCR. The sample carries more than 250,000 clones, roughly 90% recorded once. Sequencing input: PBMCs or T cells enriched from blood (not recorded which). These receptors were collected from a woman aged 30 to 39 who had recovered from COVID-19.

The chain recombines TRBV24-1 with TRBJ2-2, with 12 positions matching TRBD2. The CDR3 has 18 residues. Per the germline V gene, CDR1 is KGHDR and CDR2 is SFDVKD. Unmatched junction bases numbered 5, after V lost 4 bases and J lost 0 bases. CDR3 bases: TGTGCCACCAGTGAGAGCGGACTAGCGGGGACGAACACCGGGGAGCTGTTTTTT. Protein product: CATSESGLAGTNTGELFF.

The rearrangement links TRBV4-3 to TRBJ2-7, with TRBD2 as a possible D gene (6 bases). The length of the CDR3 is 14 residues. Germline V gene lookup returns CDR1 LGHNA and CDR2 YSLEER. V lost 1 base to trimming and J lost 3 bases, with 10 bases between them. The CDR3 protein is CASSQVGGSYEQYF. In DNA, the CDR3 is TGCGCCAGCAGCCAAGTTGGGGGGAGCTACGAGCAGTACTTC.

This rearrangement joins TRBV7-9 to TRBJ1-1, with a weak D call TRBD1 (5 bases). There are 13 residues in the CDR3. Per the germline V gene, CDR1 is SEHNR and CDR2 is FQNEAQ (reference sequence). Trimming removed 5 bases at V and 4 bases at J, with 11 bases between. This CDR3 is CASSPHGGTEAFF. The CDR3, as DNA: TGTGCCAGCAGCCCCCACGGGGGCACTGAAGCTTTCTTT.

V and J are TRBV6-5 and TRBJ2-7; 10 bases match TRBD2. In germline, CDR1 is MNHEY, CDR2 SVGAGI. The CDR3 is 14 residues long. Trimming at V came to 6 bases and at J to 3 bases, leaving 5 bases not matched to a gene. This CDR3 reads CASSLAGEGYEQYF. CDR3 coding DNA: TGTGCCAGCAGCCTAGCGGGAGAAGGCTACGAGCAGTACTTC.

The chain combines TRBV18 with TRBJ2-7, with D possibly TRBD2 on 6 matching bases. The CDR3 spans 14 residues. The germline gives CDR1 KGHSH, CDR2 LQKENI. Trimming removed 5 bases at V and 2 bases at J, with 13 bases between. In DNA, the CDR3 is TGTGCCAGCTCAAACTCCAGGGAGGCCTACGAGCAGTACTTC. It encodes CASSNSREAYEQYF.

J is TRBJ1-2 and V is TRBV7-9; perhaps TRBD1 as D (5 bases). V was clipped by 3 bases and J by 8 bases, with 16 bases between them. Germline values: CDR1 SEHNR, CDR2 FQNEAQ (reference sequence). The CDR3 runs 14 residues. The CDR3 here is CASSFGGLAGGYTF. CDR3 nucleotides: TGTGCCAGCAGCTTCGGGGGGTTAGCGGGAGGCTACACCTTC.

The chain joins TRBV6-5 to TRBJ2-7, with 8 bases identical to TRBD1. Per germline, CDR1 MNHEY and CDR2 SVGAGI. J was trimmed by 2 bases and V by 4 bases; bases with no gene match: 10. The CDR3 has 16 residues. The CDR3 nucleotides read TGTGCCAGCAGTTCCCAGAGACAGGGGACAACCTACGAGCAGTACTTC. Protein sequence: CASSSQRQGTTYEQYF.

This chain joins TRBV12-5 and TRBJ2-1; 7 nucleotides line up with TRBD2. V lost 6 bases, J lost 3 bases, and 2 bases stayed unmatched. The CDR3 loop spans 13 amino acids. Germline lookup yields CDR1 LGHNT and CDR2 FRNRAP. This CDR3 reads CASGLAGYNEQFF. CDR3 coding DNA: TGTGCTAGTGGGTTAGCGGGCTACAATGAGCAGTTCTTC. Looking up the rest from reference TRBV12-5 and TRBJ2-1 gives the full variable domain: DARVTQTPRHKVTEMGQEVTMRCQPILGHNTVFWYRQTMMQGLELLAYFRNRAPLDDSGMPKDRFSAEMPDATLATLKIQPSEPRDSAVYFCASGLAGYNEQFFGPGTRLTVL.

This rearrangement joins TRBV5-1 to TRBJ2-3; 13 bases map to TRBD2. Germline V CDR1 and CDR2: SGHRS, YFSETQ. This CDR3 region has 17 residues. V shed 4 bases, J shed 2 bases, and the junction held 7 bases outside the gene matches. The CDR3 is CASSQIGLAGVTDTQYF. The CDR3 DNA is TGCGCCAGCAGCCAAATAGGACTAGCGGGAGTCACAGATACGCAGTATTTT. Supplemented by reference TRBV5-1 and TRBJ2-3, the full variable domain reads KAGVTQTPRYLIKTRGQQVTLSCSPISGHRSVSWYQQTPGQGLQFLFEYFSETQRNKGNFPGRFSGRQFSNSRSEMNVSTLELGDSALYLCASSQIGLAGVTDTQYFGPGTRLTVL.

The J gene is TRBJ1-1, the V gene TRBV15; 10 bases map to TRBD1. Germline V gene sequence: CDR1 LNHNV, CDR2 YYDKDF (reference sequence). The trim removed 2 bases at V and 4 bases at J, leaving 4 bases unmatched. CDR3 size: 15 residues. For the CDR3, the DNA is TGTGCCACCAGCAGACTCCGGGACAGGGGCACTGAAGCTTTCTTT. It is translated as CATSRLRDRGTEAFF.

V is TRBV19 and J is TRBJ1-2, with 12 bases fitting TRBD1. Germline V gives CDR1 LNHDA, CDR2 SQIVND (reference sequence). The CDR3 length is 15 residues. The trim removed 6 bases at V and 4 bases at J, leaving 6 bases unmatched. CDR3 nucleotide sequence: TGTGCCAGTAGGCGAGGGACAGGGGGCGGCTATGGCTACACCTTC. This codes for CASRRGTGGGYGYTF.

Only a few counts were recorded for this clone. The V and J genes are TRBV5-5 and TRBJ1-2, with 7 nucleotides matching TRBD1. The CDR3 length is 15 residues. In germline, CDR1 is SGHKS, CDR2 YYEKEE (reference sequence). V lost 0 bases and J lost 4; bases outside the gene matches: 6. The CDR3 region is CASSLGQGPSYGYTF. The CDR3 region has the DNA TGTGCCAGCAGCTTGGGACAGGGCCCCAGCTATGGCTACACCTTC.

The V gene is TRBV4-2, the J gene TRBJ2-7, with 7 bases lining up with TRBD1. The V gene end was trimmed by 0 bases and the J gene end by 6 bases; junction bases not matched to a gene: 11. Germline CDR1 is LGHNA and CDR2 is YNFKEQ. The CDR3 contains 16 residues. For the CDR3, the DNA is TGTGCCAGCAGCCAAGATGGTCCCAGGGGGAAGATCGAGCAGTACTTC. Protein: CASSQDGPRGKIEQYF.

In nucleotides, the CDR3 is TGTGCCAGCAGTAGAACCGGACTAGGGAACTCCTACGAGCAGTACTTC. It is translated as CASSRTGLGNSYEQYF. The chain recombines TRBV28 with TRBJ2-7; 7 bases are a match to TRBD2. CDR1 is MDHEN and CDR2 is SYDVKM in the germline V gene. The length of the CDR3 is 16 residues. With V trimmed by 5 bases and J by 0 bases, 10 bases remained unmatched.

V usage is TRBV27 and J usage is TRBJ2-7; the match to TRBD1 covers 9 bases. The CDR3 spans 15 residues. V lost 3 bases and J lost 3; bases outside the gene matches: 6. Germline assignment: CDR1 MNHEY and CDR2 SMNVEV (reference sequence). CDR3 bases: TGTGCCAGCAGTTTTAACAGGGGGCTGGGCTACGAGCAGTACTTC. Its protein is CASSFNRGLGYEQYF.

CDR3 DNA: TGTGCCAGCAGTGAATCGGGACAGGGTATCTACGAGCAGTACTTC. It codes for CASSESGQGIYEQYF. The rearrangement joins TRBV2 to TRBJ2-7; TRBD1 agrees at 9 bases. This CDR3 has 15 amino acids. With V trimmed by 2 bases and J by 3 bases, 5 bases remained unmatched. Germline V gene data show CDR1 as SNHLY and CDR2 as FYNNEI.

The genes are TRBV23-1 and TRBJ1-5; 8 bases fit TRBD1. TRBV23-1 carries the ORF label, with uncertain function. J lost 0 bases, V lost 8 bases, and 15 bases had no gene match. CDR3 length: 18 amino acids. CDR3 in amino acids: CASWRPGQALYSNQPQHF. For the CDR3, the DNA is TGCGCCAGCTGGCGACCGGGACAGGCCCTTTATAGCAATCAGCCCCAGCATTTT.

This clone was seen only once. The chain employs TRBV28 and TRBJ2-7, with D possibly matching TRBD2 (6 bases). V was pared by 3 bases and J by 9 bases, with 9 bases between. The CDR3 totals 11 residues. The V gene's germline CDR1 is MDHEN and CDR2 SYDVKM. CDR3 sequence: CASSFGGAQYF. CDR3 nucleotide sequence: TGTGCCAGCAGTTTTGGAGGGGCGCAGTACTTC.

This rearrangement joins TRBV6-2 or TRBV6-3 to TRBJ1-5; tentative D call: TRBD1 (6 bases). CDR3 length: 15 amino acids. V was clipped by 6 bases and J by 2 bases, with 14 bases between them. From germline, CDR1 is MNHEY and CDR2 SVGEGT. CDR3 residues: CASSTTGLGNQPQHF. DNA of the CDR3: TGTGCCAGCAGCACGACAGGACTGGGCAATCAGCCCCAGCATTTT.

The gene calls are TRBV7-2 and TRBJ1-2; D remains ambiguous. There are 12 residues in the CDR3. Germline V CDR1 and CDR2: SGHTA, FQGNSA. Trimming took off 3 bases at V and 5 bases at J, with 7 bases between the two ends. As DNA, the CDR3 is TGTGCCAGCAGCTTTCGGGATTATGGCTACACCTTC. Encoded protein: CASSFRDYGYTF.

The chain uses TRBV18 and TRBJ2-1, with D possibly being TRBD2 (6 bases). The V end lost 2 bases, the J end lost 9 bases, and 11 bases lay between the germline ends. This CDR3 has 13 amino acids. Germline assignment: CDR1 KGHSH and CDR2 LQKENI. The CDR3 DNA follows: TGTGCCAGCTCACCATCGCGGGACTTTGAGCAGTTCTTC. The encoded protein is CASSPSRDFEQFF.